This TCR beta chain was sequenced in a study of neoadjuvant anti-PD-1 for oral cavity cancer. This clone was seen once. This sample's time point: after neoadjuvant nivolumab, at surgical resection. The CDR3 is made up of 13 amino acids. The germline CDR1 and CDR2 sequences are GTSNPN and SVGIG (reference sequence). With 2 bases removed from V and 6 bases from J, the gap between germline ends came to 10 bases. Clones were sequenced by immunoSEQ multiplex PCR, and TCRdb holds only the in-frame ones, with some missing. Here the sample spans roughly 14,000 clones, 70% to 85% being singletons. The chain couples TRBV30 to TRBJ2-2; possible D gene TRBD2, 5 bases. Sample: PBMCs, taken after nivolumab (anti-PD-1) treatment. This TCR was recovered from a person aged 35 to 85 with oral cavity squamous cell carcinoma. CDR3 nucleotides: TGTGCCTGGAGTCATGTGGAGGCCGGGGAGCTGTTTTTT. Translated: CAWSHVEAGELFF.